The 26 T cell receptor beta chains below were found in one sample sequenced in a study of T cell responses to AZD1222 COVID-19 vaccine. Generated by immunoSEQ multiplex PCR, the TCRdb table keeps only in-frame clones and is missing some. The sample has more than 150,000 clones, over 80% seen once. The sample was peripheral blood, taken on day 0 of AZD1222 vaccination. The receptors stem from an adult in good health.

The chain employs TRBV6-5 and TRBJ1-1, with D maybe TRBD1 (5 bases). V was trimmed by 0 bases and J by 3 bases, leaving 11 bases between them. Germline V gene lookup returns CDR1 MNHEY and CDR2 SVGAGI. The CDR3 runs to 15 residues. CDR3: CASSYSWDGDTEAFF. In DNA, the CDR3 is TGTGCCAGCAGTTACTCGTGGGACGGCGACACTGAAGCTTTCTTT.

The chain carries TRBV6-4 and TRBJ2-2, with TRBD1 matching 9 bases. The CDR3 consists of 14 residues. CDR1 and CDR2 from the germline V gene are MRHNA and SNTAGT. V lost 5 bases to trimming and J lost 9 bases; unmatched junction nucleotides: 7. The CDR3 sequence: CASSPGTGTRELFF. The CDR3 nucleotides are TGTGCCAGCAGTCCCGGGACAGGGACGCGGGAGCTGTTTTTT.

V usage is TRBV29-1 and J usage is TRBJ1-1, with 7 bases that match TRBD1. The V segment lost 4 bases and the J segment 1 base; nucleotides outside the gene matches: 3. The length of the CDR3 is 13 residues. Looked up from germline, CDR1 is SQVTM and CDR2 is ANQGSEA. CDR3 amino acids: CSVGTGANTEAFF. Written as DNA, the CDR3 is TGCAGCGTTGGGACAGGCGCGAACACTGAAGCTTTCTTT. Full variable domain (rest looked up from reference TRBV29-1 and TRBJ1-1): SAVISQKPSRDICQRGTSLTIQCQVDSQVTMMFWYRQQPGQSLTLIATANQGSEATYESGFVIDKFPISRPNLTFSTLTVSNMSPEDSSIYLCSVGTGANTEAFFGQGTRLTVV.

This chain links TRBV6-2 or TRBV6-3 with TRBJ2-1; no clear D gene. Trimming cost V 5 bases and J 0 bases, with 11 bases left between them. Germline V gene lookup returns CDR1 MNHEY and CDR2 SVGEGT. This CDR3 has 15 amino acids. This CDR3 is CASSRPVISYNEQFF. CDR3 DNA sequence: TGTGCCAGCAGTCGACCCGTTATCTCCTACAATGAGCAGTTCTTC.

On this clone itself: This specimen includes other DNA sequences encoding the same CDR3. V and J are TRBV18 and TRBJ1-1; D is unclear. The length of the CDR3 is 13 residues. In germline, CDR1 is KGHSH, CDR2 LQKENI. The V end lost 2 bases, the J end lost 1 base, and 5 bases lay between the germline ends. The CDR3 nucleotides are TGTGCCAGCTCACCAGGATCGAACACTGAAGCTTTCTTT. Translated, it gives CASSPGSNTEAFF.

This chain connects TRBV9 to TRBJ1-2; no firm D call. Germline CDR1 reads SGDLS; CDR2 reads YYNGEE. This CDR3 has 15 amino acids. V shed 4 bases and J shed 8 bases, with 21 bases lying between them. The CDR3 sequence is CASSPQGRVARGYTF. The DNA of the CDR3 is TGTGCCAGCAGCCCCCAAGGACGGGTAGCGAGAGGCTACACCTTC.

The rearrangement links TRBV28 to TRBJ1-5; D possibly corresponds to TRBD1 (5 bases). V was pared by 6 bases and J by 2 bases, with 20 bases between. The CDR3 is made up of 17 amino acids. The germline V gene has CDR1 MDHEN and CDR2 SYDVKM. The CDR3 nucleotides are TGTGCCAGCAGAATCCTCGGCGGGGGAGGAGGCAATCAGCCCCAGCATTTT. Amino acids: CASRILGGGGGNQPQHF.

V and J are TRBV3-1 (or the pseudogene TRBV3-2) and TRBJ1-6; 9 nucleotides align to TRBD1. Germline CDR1 is LGHDT and CDR2 is YNNKEL (reference sequence). The CDR3 consists of 14 residues. V lost 1 base, J lost 10 bases, and 2 bases stayed unmatched. The CDR3 nucleotides are TGTGCCAGCAGCCAAGGACAGGGGGACTCACCCCTCCACTTT. Translated, it gives CASSQGQGDSPLHF.

This rearrangement joins TRBV28 to TRBJ1-1; D gene unclear. Germline values: CDR1 MDHEN, CDR2 SYDVKM. The CDR3 totals 14 residues. V was cut by 3 bases and J by 1 base, with 9 bases left in between. The CDR3 loop reads CASSFGPKNTEAFF. The CDR3 nucleotides are TGTGCCAGCAGTTTCGGGCCCAAGAACACTGAAGCTTTCTTT.

The chain joins TRBV11-2 to TRBJ1-2; possibly TRBD1 for D (5 bases). Per germline, CDR1 SGHAT and CDR2 FQNNGV. The CDR3 loop spans 15 amino acids. Trimming took off 0 bases at V and 2 bases at J, with 10 bases between the two ends. The CDR3, as DNA: TGTGCCAGCAGCTTAGATGGGGCAGTCAACTATGGCTACACCTTC. Its translation: CASSLDGAVNYGYTF. The full variable domain, rest sourced from reference TRBV11-2 and TRBJ1-2, is EAGVAQSPRYKIIEKRQSVAFWCNPISGHATLYWYQQILGQGPKLLIQFQNNGVVDDSQLPKDRFSAERLKGVDSTLKIQPAKLEDSAVYLCASSLDGAVNYGYTFGSGTRLTVV.

The chain carries TRBV18 and TRBJ1-6; D call uncertain. The CDR3 loop spans 13 amino acids. Germline-derived CDR1 and CDR2 are KGHSH and LQKENI. Deletions cut 4 bases from V and 8 bases from J, with 9 bases between. CDR3 bases: TGTGCCAGCTCACAGGGTACGGATTCACCCCTCCACTTT. This translates into CASSQGTDSPLHF.

The chain carries TRBV7-2 and TRBJ1-4; 9 bases fit TRBD1. V lost 4 bases and J lost 5; bases outside the gene matches: 5. The CDR3 is 15 residues long. The germline V gene has CDR1 SGHTA and CDR2 FQGNSA. The CDR3: CASSWGQGRNEKLFF. CDR3 DNA: TGTGCCAGCAGCTGGGGACAGGGTCGAAATGAAAAACTGTTTTTT.

The V gene is TRBV5-1, the J gene TRBJ1-1; D call uncertain. The CDR3 covers 16 residues. CDR1 and CDR2 from the germline V gene are SGHRS and YFSETQ. V lost 4 bases to trimming and J lost 3 bases, with 19 bases between them. The CDR3 loop is CASSLTAKGVDTEAFF. The CDR3 DNA follows: TGCGCCAGCAGCCTCACGGCCAAGGGCGTAGACACTGAAGCTTTCTTT.

This chain connects TRBV27 to TRBJ2-5, with 10 bases that match TRBD1. Germline CDR1 MNHEY, CDR2 SMNVEV (reference sequence). The CDR3 totals 14 residues. The J segment lost 6 bases and the V segment lost 6 bases, leaving 7 bases of the junction unmatched. CDR3 coding DNA: TGTGCCAGCAGGGTAGGGACAGGGGAAAAGACCCAGTACTTC. As protein: CASRVGTGEKTQYF.

The chain carries TRBV5-1 and TRBJ1-6; possible D gene TRBD1, 6 bases. The CDR3 sequence is 18 residues long. Trimming removed 3 bases from V and 6 bases from J, with 22 bases in between. Germline assignment: CDR1 SGHRS and CDR2 YFSETQ. This CDR3 reads CASSWVGHREARNSPLHF. DNA of the CDR3: TGCGCCAGCAGCTGGGTGGGACACCGCGAGGCGCGTAATTCACCCCTCCACTTT.

For this clone: This same CDR3 is encoded by further DNA sequences in the sample. This sequence joins TRBV24-1 and TRBJ2-3, with D unresolved. In germline, CDR1 is KGHDR, CDR2 SFDVKD. CDR3 length: 15 residues. V was cut by 0 bases and J by 0 bases, with 6 bases left in between. Here the CDR3 DNA reads TGTGCCACCAGTGATTTGGACGGTAGCACAGATACGCAGTATTTT. It yields the protein CATSDLDGSTDTQYF.

In the case of this clone: Other DNA sequences within the sample encode an identical CDR3. The gene calls are TRBV7-9 and TRBJ1-1, with D uncertain. The CDR3 consists of 13 residues. Germline V gene sequence: CDR1 SEHNR, CDR2 FQNEAQ (reference sequence). V shed 2 bases and J shed 1 base, with 5 bases lying between them. The CDR3 spells CASSLSGNTEAFF. The DNA of the CDR3 is TGTGCCAGCAGCTTATCGGGGAACACTGAAGCTTTCTTT.

This chain connects TRBV6-5 to TRBJ1-5; D possibly corresponds to TRBD1 (5 bases). Trimming left V 7 bases short and J 7 bases short, with 11 bases between. The CDR3 spans 12 residues. Germline loops: CDR1 MNHEY, CDR2 SVGAGI. The DNA for the CDR3 is TGTGCCAGCAACCCAGGGTCCCAGCCCCAGCATTTT. Translating it yields CASNPGSQPQHF.

The chain carries TRBV7-9 and TRBJ2-1, with no clear D. This CDR3 spans 13 amino acids. V shed 3 bases and J shed 9 bases, with 12 bases lying between them. Germline assignment: CDR1 SEHNR and CDR2 FQNEAQ (reference sequence). For the CDR3, the DNA is TGTGCCAGCAGCTTCTCCAGATCGGGTGAGCAGTTCTTC. It translates to CASSFSRSGEQFF.

The chain links TRBV27 to TRBJ2-7; D is undetermined. Germline V gives CDR1 MNHEY, CDR2 SMNVEV (reference sequence). V was trimmed by 10 bases and J by 1 base, leaving 5 bases between them. The CDR3 loop spans 10 amino acids. The CDR3 DNA reads as TGTGCCACAGGATCCTACGAGCAGTACTTC. Its protein is CATGSYEQYF.

This chain joins TRBV5-1 and TRBJ1-1; perhaps TRBD1 as D (5 bases). V was cut by 0 bases and J by 1 base, with 13 bases left in between. Germline V gene data show CDR1 as SGHRS and CDR2 as YFSETQ. The CDR3 is made up of 16 amino acids. The DNA for the CDR3 is TGCGCCAGCAGCTTGGTTGGGGCTCTCACGAACACTGAAGCTTTCTTT. Translated: CASSLVGALTNTEAFF.

This sequence joins TRBV21-1 and TRBJ2-7; the table gives TRBD2 as D, unverified against the DNA. TRBV21-1 is a known pseudogene. This CDR3 is built from 20 residues. The CDR3 DNA reads as TGTGCCAGCAGCAAAGACGGGAGGACTAGCGGCCCCTACCGCTCCTACGAGCAGTACTTC. Translation: CASSKDGRTSGPYRSYEQYF.

The gene calls are TRBV20-1 and TRBJ2-7, with 7 bases aligning to TRBD1. The CDR3 sequence is 11 residues long. With V trimmed by 5 bases and J by 3 bases, 1 base remained unmatched. Germline V CDR1 and CDR2: DFQATT, SNEGSKA (reference sequence). The DNA of the CDR3 is TGCAGTGCTGACAGGGACTACGAGCAGTACTTC. Its translation is CSADRDYEQYF.

The chain combines TRBV15 with TRBJ2-6; D unclear. CDR1 is LNHNV, CDR2 YYDKDF, per germline (reference sequence). The CDR3 covers 16 residues. The ends were cut back, 0 bases at V and 2 bases at J, with 8 bases in the middle. The CDR3 sequence is CATSRERDAGANVLTF. The CDR3 nucleotides are TGTGCCACCAGCAGAGAGCGTGACGCTGGGGCCAACGTCCTGACTTTC.

CDR3 nucleotides: TGTGCCAGCAGTTTGGGCACCACCTACGAGCAGTACTTC. It encodes CASSLGTTYEQYF. The chain uses TRBV12-3 or TRBV12-4 and TRBJ2-7, with unresolved D. The CDR3 contains 13 residues. Trimming removed 3 bases at V and 2 bases at J, with 8 bases between.

This sequence joins TRBV2 and TRBJ2-3, with 10 bases identical to TRBD2. Germline CDR1 and CDR2: SNHLY and FYNNEI. The CDR3 runs 16 residues. Trimming removed 2 bases from V and 3 bases from J; junction bases left unmatched: 5. CDR3 residues: CASSELAGVRTDTQYF. The CDR3 DNA sequence: TGTGCCAGCAGTGAACTAGCGGGAGTGCGGACAGATACGCAGTATTTT.